This T cell receptor beta chain came from a study of blood T cell repertoires in COVID-19 (dated by TCRdb to about 2020). Regarding the complete study: Collaborator samples came from the United States, Italy and Spain and covered acute and convalescent phases of COVID-19. The repertoires were released in a freely available public database meant as a resource for research on the immune response to SARS-CoV-2. Where available, HLA class I and class II types were obtained from metadata supplied by the sample provider rather than from assay-based typing. Nearly every sample came with metadata listing a de-identified subject ID, COVID-19 status, age in years and sex. The samples were drawn from two sources: the first 160 participants of the ongoing ImmuneRACE study, and approximately 1,300 subjects contributed by 6 global collaborators. The dataset comprised deeply sampled blood TCRbeta repertoires from subjects exposed to, actively infected with, or recovered from COVID-19. The material from the prospective study consisted of cDNA or gDNA derived from T cells, B-cell-depleted T cells, or PBMCs. Points the paper makes about the study in general: Clinical and demographic metadata were provided uncurated, with the amount varying by source and participant.

TCRbeta CDR3 regions were amplified from genomic DNA by means of the immunoSEQ Assay, a bias-controlled multiplex PCR. The authors' analysis ran thus. The number of nucleated cells in each sample was estimated from the amplification of reference gene primers within the assay. Sequence reads were collapsed and filtered to measure the absolute abundance of every unique TCRbeta CDR3 rearrangement. For each sample, productive Simpson clonality was calculated as the square root of Simpson's diversity index across productive rearrangements. TCRdb took this table from immuneACCESS and kept in-frame rearrangements with V and J called. Such tables lack part of the clones; where checked against another copy, unresolved V genes explain under half of the gap, and the rest is unexplained. The V and J calls and clone size are taken from that table; D and trimming were inferred from the DNA. Recorded for this sample are roughly 80,000 clones; about 80% of them occurred a single time. The ten largest clones represent around 9.7% of the sample.

Notes on this clone: Its antigen is still unknown. No qualities accompany the bases; no much larger clone lies one base away.

Each collaborating institution followed its own protocols to collect whole blood in K2EDTA tubes. For TCRbeta analysis, collaborators shipped samples in one of three forms: frozen whole blood, isolated PBMCs, or DNA extracted from either of those sample types. Here V drops 3 bases and J drops 5 bases, and the junction holds 9 bases not matched to any gene. Taken from cysteine to phenylalanine, the CDR3 has 16 residues. Only the CDR3 DNA stays, 48 bases, in frame from base 1. Via the germline V gene, CDR1 is MDHEN and CDR2 SYDVKM. The V and J genes are TRBV28 and TRBJ1-5; 8 junctional bases match TRBD1. What was sequenced was peripheral blood. The TCR was taken from a human donor in a cohort sampled during active COVID-19. DNA sequence: TGTGCCAGCAGTTTCCGTGGACAGGGCGGTTATCAGCCCCAGCATTTT. The encoded protein is CASSFRGQGGYQPQHF.